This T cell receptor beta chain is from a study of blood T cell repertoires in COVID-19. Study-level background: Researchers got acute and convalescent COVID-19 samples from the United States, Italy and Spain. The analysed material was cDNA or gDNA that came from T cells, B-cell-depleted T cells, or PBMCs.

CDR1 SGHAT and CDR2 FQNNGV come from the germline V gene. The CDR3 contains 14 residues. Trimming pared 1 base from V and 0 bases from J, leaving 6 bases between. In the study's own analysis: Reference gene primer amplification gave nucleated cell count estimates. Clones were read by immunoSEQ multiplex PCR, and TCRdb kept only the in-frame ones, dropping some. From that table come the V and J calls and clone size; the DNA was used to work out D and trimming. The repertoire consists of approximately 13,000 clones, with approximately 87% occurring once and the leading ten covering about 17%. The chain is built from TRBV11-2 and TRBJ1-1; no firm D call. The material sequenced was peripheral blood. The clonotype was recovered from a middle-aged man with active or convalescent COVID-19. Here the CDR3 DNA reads TGTGCCAGCAGCTTAGGTACGGTGAACACTGAAGCTTTCTTT. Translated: CASSLGTVNTEAFF.